This T cell receptor beta chain was documented in a study of human T cells and chemical hapten exposure. TCRdb reprocessed the RACE reads with MiXCR, giving one entry per CDR3 protein. The table lists about 39,000 distinct CDR3 sequences, more than 9.5% of them singletons. The germline V and J ends were trimmed by 4 bases and 10 bases, with 14 bases remaining between them. The CDR3 totals 13 residues. Germline-derived CDR1 and CDR2 are MDHEN and SYDVKM. This sample's time point: patch test 3, about 24 weeks after DPC sensitization. As for treatment: therapeutic diphenylcyclopropenone sensitization with weekly scalp DPC. Total RNA was isolated from whole blood that had not been fractionated.

The sample here was whole blood, taken in connection with sensitization to the hapten diphenylcyclopropenone (DPC). The TCR comes from a woman between 40 and 50 years old with alopecia areata. Some clones in this sample may be carry-over from other donors' samples. This chain uses TRBV28 with TRBJ2-1, with D tentatively TRBD2 (5 bases). As DNA, the CDR3 is TGTGCCAGCAGTTCCCCGGGGTCCGGGGAGCAGTTCTTC. Residues: CASSSPGSGEQFF.